The present T cell receptor beta chain was sequenced within a study of breast tumors, draining lymph nodes, adjacent tissues. Points from the study as a whole: Tumor TCR diversity was below lymph nodes but above nontumor tissue.

This clonotype was picked up a small number of times. Its antigen is unidentified. The lymph nodes were axillary draining lymph nodes from breast cancer patients. TCRdb re-called the multiplex PCR reads with MiXCR, one entry per CDR3 protein. Here the sample spans 190,000 or so distinct CDR3 sequences, 31% being singletons. This CDR3 spans 13 amino acids. V lost 5 bases, J lost 8 bases, and 13 bases lay in between. The germline gives CDR1 MNHEY, CDR2 SVGAGI. Sequencing was performed on axillary lymph node tissue. The chain joins TRBV6-5 to TRBJ2-1, with a weak D call TRBD2 (6 bases). The receptor's source is a female donor with breast cancer. Some clones in this sample may be carry-over from other donors' samples. DNA of the CDR3: TGTGCCAGCAGTCCTGGTTGGAGGGATGAGCAGTTCTTC. Its protein product is CASSPGWRDEQFF.